These 18 T cell receptor beta chains share one sample of origin, sequenced in a study of human T cells and chemical hapten exposure. Specified time point: patch test 1, 2 weeks after DPC sensitization. Sample treatment: therapeutic diphenylcyclopropenone sensitization with weekly scalp DPC. Each CDR3 protein is one row after TCRdb ran MiXCR on the RACE reads. The table includes 11,000 to 15,000 distinct CDR3 sequences, around 17% detected once. The sample here was whole blood, taken in connection with sensitization to the hapten diphenylcyclopropenone (DPC). The receptors stem from a woman in her twenties or thirties with alopecia areata. Some clones in this sample may be carry-over from other donors' samples.

This clonotype was picked up many times. The chain couples TRBV5-1 to TRBJ2-1; a weak D match, TRBD2 (6 bases). Germline lookup yields CDR1 SGHRS and CDR2 YFSETQ. CDR3 length: 15 amino acids. Trimming shortened V by 4 bases and J by 8 bases, and 19 bases separated the two germline ends. CDR3 residues: CASSAGLPGIDEQFF. In nucleotides, the CDR3 is TGCGCCAGCAGCGCGGGACTGCCGGGTATAGATGAGCAGTTCTTC.

This clonotype was detected ten times or more. The genes are TRBV27 and TRBJ2-1, with a weak D call TRBD1 (6 bases). The length of the CDR3 is 14 residues. With 6 bases removed from V and 3 bases from J, the gap between germline ends came to 12 bases. Germline assignment: CDR1 MNHEY and CDR2 SMNVEV (reference sequence). CDR3 nucleotide sequence: TGTGCCAGCAGGACTGACAGGTTCTACAATGAGCAGTTCTTC. The encoded protein is CASRTDRFYNEQFF.

This clonotype was seen a few times. The chain is built from TRBV7-7 and TRBJ2-3; D perhaps matches TRBD2 (5 bases). With 2 bases removed from V and 2 bases from J, the gap between germline ends came to 8 bases. The CDR3 covers 14 residues. Per germline, CDR1 SSHAT and CDR2 FNYEAQ (reference sequence). Here the CDR3 DNA reads TGTGCCAGCAGCTTATCCCTAGCCACAGATACGCAGTATTTT. Its translation is CASSLSLATDTQYF.

By proportion, this clonotype is medium-sized. The chain is built from TRBV5-1 and TRBJ2-2; 12 bases agree with TRBD2. V gave up 3 bases and J gave up 4 bases; unmatched junction bases: 1. The CDR3 contains 15 residues. Germline CDR1 is SGHRS and CDR2 is YFSETQ. Here the CDR3 reads CASSSGLAGTGELFF. Here the CDR3 DNA reads TGCGCCAGCAGCTCGGGACTAGCGGGCACCGGGGAGCTGTTTTTT.

This chain links TRBV5-1 with TRBJ2-7, with D perhaps TRBD1 or TRBD2 (5 bases each). The CDR3 has 14 amino acids. Germline lookup yields CDR1 SGHRS and CDR2 YFSETQ. V gave up 4 bases and J gave up 5 bases, with 16 bases separating them. The CDR3 sequence is CASSPGTEKNEQYF. CDR3 nucleotide sequence: TGCGCCAGCAGCCCGGGGACGGAGAAAAACGAGCAGTACTTC. The entire variable domain, with the rest obtained from reference TRBV5-1 and TRBJ2-7, is as follows: KAGVTQTPRYLIKTRGQQVTLSCSPISGHRSVSWYQQTPGQGLQFLFEYFSETQRNKGNFPGRFSGRQFSNSRSEMNVSTLELGDSALYLCASSPGTEKNEQYFGPGTRLTVT.

This clonotype was found a few times. This rearrangement joins TRBV7-8 to TRBJ1-2; D is uncertain. V was clipped by 1 base and J by 7 bases, with 7 bases between them. Germline V gives CDR1 SGHVS, CDR2 FQNEAQ. The CDR3 spans 12 residues. CDR3: CASSLGAFGYTF. The CDR3 nucleotides read TGTGCCAGCAGCTTAGGGGCCTTTGGCTACACCTTC.

Within the sample, this clonotype is medium-sized. CDR3 residues: CASTIGTGLLTDTQYF. The CDR3 DNA reads TGTGCCAGCACAATCGGGACCGGCCTACTAACAGATACGCAGTATTTT. The J gene is TRBJ2-3, the V gene TRBV7-9; D may match TRBD1 or TRBD2 (5 bases each). The CDR3 extends over 16 amino acids. Germline V CDR1 and CDR2: SEHNR, FQNEAQ (reference sequence). Trimming pared 7 bases from V and 3 bases from J, leaving 20 bases between.

This clonotype qualifies as medium-sized. V is TRBV2 and J is TRBJ1-1, with D perhaps matching TRBD1 (5 bases). V was trimmed by 6 bases and J by 1 base, leaving 9 bases between them. The CDR3 totals 13 residues. Germline values: CDR1 SNHLY, CDR2 FYNNEI. CDR3 bases: TGTGCCAGCAGGGTGACAGAGAACACTGAAGCTTTCTTT. This gives the protein CASRVTENTEAFF.

This clonotype came up many times. The chain combines TRBV2 with TRBJ2-1; D possibly corresponds to TRBD2 (6 bases). Between the trimmed V and J ends, which lost 7 bases and 0 bases, there was a span of 13 bases. Germline V gives CDR1 SNHLY, CDR2 FYNNEI. The CDR3 consists of 15 residues. The CDR3 is CASKGGVFSYNEQFF. The CDR3 coding sequence is TGTGCCAGCAAAGGAGGGGTGTTCTCCTACAATGAGCAGTTCTTC.

This clonotype was seen ten or more times. The chain joins TRBV7-9 to TRBJ2-7, with 7 bases that match TRBD1. Trimming at V came to 5 bases and at J to 3 bases, leaving 7 bases not matched to a gene. The length of the CDR3 is 14 residues. Germline CDR1 and CDR2: SEHNR and FQNEAQ (reference sequence). The CDR3 here is CASSTRTGNYEQYF. The CDR3 coding sequence is TGTGCCAGCAGCACCCGGACAGGAAACTACGAGCAGTACTTC.

Relative to its sample, this clonotype is medium-sized (0.01 to 0.1%). V usage is TRBV12-3 or TRBV12-4 and J usage is TRBJ1-1, with D perhaps matching TRBD1 (5 bases). Trimming took off 6 bases at V and 4 bases at J, with 12 bases between the two ends. This CDR3 has 13 residues. CDR3 DNA: TGTGCCAGCAGCCTCCAGGGATCCACTGAAGCTTTCTTT. Residues: CASSLQGSTEAFF.

This clonotype was picked up many times. The chain has TRBV5-1 and TRBJ2-7; D gene ambiguous. Trimming stripped 5 bases from V and 4 bases from J, with 10 bases between. The CDR3 extends over 12 amino acids. CDR1 SGHRS and CDR2 YFSETQ come from the germline V gene. The DNA of the CDR3 is TGCGCCAGCAGTGGGTTACCATACGAGCAGTACTTC. Translated: CASSGLPYEQYF.

This clonotype was counted only a few times. This CDR3 fails to terminate in the conserved phenylalanine or tryptophan, so it likely reflects a read error. The V and J genes are TRBV12-3 or TRBV12-4 and TRBJ1-4; 12 bases are shared with TRBD1. V shed 6 bases and J 9 bases; nucleotides not matched to a gene: 5. CDR3 length: 14 residues. The CDR3 DNA reads TGTGCCAGCAGGGGGGGACAGGGGGCTAAAAAACTGTTTCTT. Amino acid sequence: CASRGGQGAKKLFL.

This clonotype was detected only a few times. This chain joins TRBV27 and TRBJ2-7, with a possible D match to TRBD1 (5 bases). Per germline, CDR1 MNHEY and CDR2 SMNVEV (reference sequence). V lost 4 bases to trimming and J lost 2 bases, with 15 bases between them. The CDR3 covers 15 residues. The CDR3 nucleotides are TGTGCCAGCAGTTCCCCGGATCAGGGCGCCTACGAGCAGTACTTC. It is translated as CASSSPDQGAYEQYF.

The chain is built from TRBV6-2 or TRBV6-3 and TRBJ2-7, with D unclear. Germline lookup yields CDR1 MNHEY and CDR2 SVGEGT. CDR3 size: 12 residues. Between the trimmed V and J ends, which lost 0 bases and 3 bases, there was a span of 3 bases. CDR3 nucleotides: TGTGCCAGCAGTTACTCCTACTACGAGCAGTACGTC. Translated: CASSYSYYEQYV.

At least ten counts were recorded for this clonotype. The chain combines TRBV12-3 or TRBV12-4 with TRBJ2-1; 8 bases fit TRBD1. J lost 5 bases, V lost 5 bases, and 17 bases had no gene match. CDR3 length: 18 residues. CDR3 sequence reads: CASSPDRGILAGNNEQFF. The CDR3 nucleotides are TGTGCCAGCAGTCCCGACAGGGGCATACTAGCAGGAAACAATGAGCAGTTCTTC.

The rearrangement joins TRBV12-3 or TRBV12-4 to TRBJ2-5; possibly TRBD1 for D (6 bases). V was shortened by 4 bases and J by 1 base, with 10 bases between the two germline ends. CDR3 length: 14 amino acids. The CDR3 bases are TGTGCCAGCAGTTCCTACAGGGCCCAAGAGACCCAGTACTTC. This translates into CASSSYRAQETQYF.

By its share, this clonotype is medium-sized. The chain joins TRBV20-1 to TRBJ2-1; 9 nucleotides match TRBD2. The CDR3 runs to 18 residues. Germline CDR1 DFQATT, CDR2 SNEGSKA (reference sequence). The junction had 12 bases not matched to a gene; V was cut back by 0 bases and J by 3 bases. The CDR3 DNA follows: TGCAGTGCTAGAGATTTCCGGACTAGCGTAACCAGCTACAATGAGCAGTTCTTC. This translates into CSARDFRTSVTSYNEQFF.